A selection of T cell receptor beta chains follows, all from one sample in a study of human T cells and chemical hapten exposure. MiXCR, run by TCRdb on the RACE reads, gives a single entry per CDR3 protein. The sample holds fewer than 85,000 distinct CDR3 sequences; roughly 11% are singletons and the top ten take 1.5% to 2%. Specimen: whole blood, collected in connection with sensitization to the hapten diphenylcyclopropenone (DPC). Source of these receptors: a man younger than 30 with alopecia areata. Some clones in this sample may be carry-over from other donors' samples. Each CDR3 is given with its conserved first and last residue. Fields, in order: V gene, D gene, J gene, clone size, CDR3 DNA, CDR3 protein. The D gene is left open where the match is weak. Rows give clone size only sometimes, using once, few, many, or a class for an expanded clone.

v_call: TRBV6-2/TRBV6-3; d_call: TRBD1; j_call: TRBJ1-5; clone_size: few; cdr3_nt: TGTGCCTCGAGACAGGGTCGCAATCAGCCCCAGCATTTT; cdr3_aa: CASRQGRNQPQHF
v_call: TRBV6-5; d_call: TRBD1; j_call: TRBJ2-1; clone_size: many; cdr3_nt: TGTGCCAGCAGTTACTCCCGTTACACAGGGGGATCCTACAATGAGCAGTTCTTC; cdr3_aa: CASSYSRYTGGSYNEQFF
v_call: TRBV6-1; d_call: TRBD2; j_call: TRBJ2-1; clone_size: NA; cdr3_nt: TGTGCCAGCAGTGAATCCGATAGCGGGGGACAGTTCTTC; cdr3_aa: CASSESDSGGQFF
v_call: TRBV6-2/TRBV6-3; d_call: NA; j_call: TRBJ1-5; clone_size: once; cdr3_nt: TGTGCCAGCAGTTACGTGTGGGCGGATGGTCAGCCCCAGCATTTT; cdr3_aa: CASSYVWADGQPQHF
v_call: TRBV6-6; d_call: NA; j_call: TRBJ1-1; clone_size: many; cdr3_nt: TGTGCCAGCAGCCACAGTCTAACCGGCACTGAAGCTTTCTTT; cdr3_aa: CASSHSLTGTEAFF
v_call: TRBV7-9; d_call: NA; j_call: TRBJ1-1; clone_size: many; cdr3_nt: TGTGCCAGCAGCTTAGACAGAGCTGAAGCTTTCTTT; cdr3_aa: CASSLDRAEAFF
v_call: TRBV11-2; d_call: NA; j_call: TRBJ2-7; clone_size: many; cdr3_nt: TGTGCCAGCAGCTTAGGCGCAGGGAAGTACGAGCAGTACTTC; cdr3_aa: CASSLGAGKYEQYF
v_call: TRBV11-3; d_call: NA; j_call: TRBJ2-3; clone_size: NA; cdr3_nt: TGTGCCAGCAGCTTAAGAAGCACAGATACGCAGTATTTT; cdr3_aa: CASSLRSTDTQYF
v_call: TRBV7-9; d_call: NA; j_call: TRBJ1-2; clone_size: NA; cdr3_nt: TGTGCCAGCCTGCGGGGACACCTCTACACCTTC; cdr3_aa: CASLRGHLYTF
v_call: TRBV6-2/TRBV6-3; d_call: NA; j_call: TRBJ2-5; clone_size: many; cdr3_nt: TGTGCCAGCAGACCCCCTGGTGCGGGGACCCAGTACTTC; cdr3_aa: CASRPPGAGTQYF
v_call: TRBV28; d_call: NA; j_call: TRBJ2-3; clone_size: NA; cdr3_nt: TGTGCCAGCAGTGTACCGCGGGGGCCCACAGATACGCAGTATTTT; cdr3_aa: CASSVPRGPTDTQYF
v_call: TRBV10-3; d_call: NA; j_call: TRBJ1-1; clone_size: NA; cdr3_nt: TGTGCCATCAGGATAGACAGTCTGAACACTGAAGCTTTCTTT; cdr3_aa: CAIRIDSLNTEAFF
v_call: TRBV7-2; d_call: TRBD2; j_call: TRBJ2-3; clone_size: NA; cdr3_nt: TGTGCCAGCAGGCCGGGGGGGAGGAGCACAGATACGCAGTATTTT; cdr3_aa: CASRPGGRSTDTQYF
v_call: TRBV27; d_call: NA; j_call: TRBJ2-7; clone_size: NA; cdr3_nt: TGTGCCAGCACCCAGGGGCCAGGGACCTACGAGCAGTACTTC; cdr3_aa: CASTQGPGTYEQYF
v_call: TRBV7-2; d_call: NA; j_call: TRBJ2-3; clone_size: many; cdr3_nt: TGTGCCAGCAGCTCACAGGGCGGCACAGATACGCAGTATTTT; cdr3_aa: CASSSQGGTDTQYF
v_call: TRBV20-1; d_call: NA; j_call: TRBJ2-7; clone_size: many; cdr3_nt: TGCAGTGCTAGAGATCTCGGATCTTCCTACGAGCAGTACTTC; cdr3_aa: CSARDLGSSYEQYF
v_call: TRBV10-3; d_call: TRBD2; j_call: TRBJ2-3; clone_size: many; cdr3_nt: TGTGCCATCAGCTTGACTAGCGGGGGACGAAGCACAGATACGCAGTATTTT; cdr3_aa: CAISLTSGGRSTDTQYF
v_call: TRBV6-2/TRBV6-3; d_call: NA; j_call: TRBJ2-2; clone_size: few; cdr3_nt: TGTGCCAGCAGTTACTCCCCCTCCCGTACCGGGGAGCTGTTTTTT; cdr3_aa: CASSYSPSRTGELFF
v_call: TRBV5-1; d_call: NA; j_call: TRBJ2-5; clone_size: many; cdr3_nt: TGCGCCAGCAGCTTCTCCGGGTCGCCAGAGACCCAGTACTTC; cdr3_aa: CASSFSGSPETQYF
v_call: TRBV6-4; d_call: NA; j_call: TRBJ1-4; clone_size: NA; cdr3_nt: TGTGCCAGCGACAGTTCAGGACGGACAATGGGGAAACTGTTTTTT; cdr3_aa: CASDSSGRTMGKLFF
v_call: TRBV7-2; d_call: NA; j_call: TRBJ1-1; clone_size: NA; cdr3_nt: TGTGCCAGCAGCTTATATGCGGGACCCAACACTGAAGCTTTCTTT; cdr3_aa: CASSLYAGPNTEAFF
v_call: TRBV4-1; d_call: NA; j_call: TRBJ2-2; clone_size: many; cdr3_nt: TGCGCCAGCAGCCAACCACAGGCCAACACCGGGGAGCTGTTTTTT; cdr3_aa: CASSQPQANTGELFF
v_call: TRBV6-4; d_call: NA; j_call: TRBJ2-3; clone_size: few; cdr3_nt: TGTGCCAGCAGTGACTCTGGCGGGGTTAGGCAGTATTTT; cdr3_aa: CASSDSGGVRQYF
v_call: TRBV4-3; d_call: NA; j_call: TRBJ1-5; clone_size: few; cdr3_nt: TGCGCCAGCAGCCAAGACTGGCCGGGAAATCAGCCCCAGCATTTT; cdr3_aa: CASSQDWPGNQPQHF
v_call: TRBV9; d_call: NA; j_call: TRBJ2-3; clone_size: many; cdr3_nt: TGTGCCAGCTCTCGCGATACGCAGTATTTT; cdr3_aa: CASSRDTQYF
v_call: TRBV6-2/TRBV6-3; d_call: NA; j_call: TRBJ2-7; clone_size: few; cdr3_nt: TGTGCCAGCAGTCGCCCGAGGGAGAGCTCCTACGAGCAGTACTTC; cdr3_aa: CASSRPRESSYEQYF
v_call: TRBV5-5; d_call: NA; j_call: TRBJ2-3; clone_size: NA; cdr3_nt: TGTGCCAGCAGCCCGCGAAGTCTTTATACAGATACGCAGTATTTT; cdr3_aa: CASSPRSLYTDTQYF
v_call: TRBV6-1; d_call: NA; j_call: TRBJ1-1; clone_size: few; cdr3_nt: TGTGCCAGCAGTGAAGCAACAGTGGGGAGGTACACTGAAGCTTTCTTT; cdr3_aa: CASSEATVGRYTEAFF
v_call: TRBV7-9; d_call: NA; j_call: TRBJ1-4; clone_size: NA; cdr3_nt: TGTGCCAGCAGCTTAGGGACAGCGGAAATTGCAACTAATGAAAAACTGTTTTTT; cdr3_aa: CASSLGTAEIATNEKLFF
v_call: TRBV29-1; d_call: NA; j_call: TRBJ1-2; clone_size: many; cdr3_nt: TGCAGCGTTGAGAGGGGGTATGGCTACACCTTC; cdr3_aa: CSVERGYGYTF
v_call: TRBV7-8; d_call: NA; j_call: TRBJ1-1; clone_size: few; cdr3_nt: TGTGCCAGCAGCCAAGGGGGGCAAACTGAAGCTTTCTTT; cdr3_aa: CASSQGGQTEAFF
v_call: TRBV4-2; d_call: TRBD1; j_call: TRBJ1-6; clone_size: many; cdr3_nt: TGTGCCAGCAGCCAAGGGACAGGGGGAAATTCACCCCTCCACTTT; cdr3_aa: CASSQGTGGNSPLHF
v_call: TRBV29-1; d_call: TRBD1; j_call: TRBJ2-7; clone_size: NA; cdr3_nt: TGCAGCGTTGAATTTCCCGGGACAGAACATTACTACGAGCAGTACTTC; cdr3_aa: CSVEFPGTEHYYEQYF
v_call: TRBV12-3/TRBV12-4; d_call: NA; j_call: TRBJ2-1; clone_size: few; cdr3_nt: TGTGCCAGCGGGCAACAAGGGTACAATGAGCAGTTCTTC; cdr3_aa: CASGQQGYNEQFF
v_call: TRBV28; d_call: NA; j_call: TRBJ2-7; clone_size: many; cdr3_nt: TGTGCCAGCAGTTCCCGACAGTACGAGCAGTACTTC; cdr3_aa: CASSSRQYEQYF
v_call: TRBV11-1; d_call: NA; j_call: TRBJ2-3; clone_size: NA; cdr3_nt: TGTGCCAGCAGCTCCGGAGACAGCGAAACCACAGATACGCAGTATTTT; cdr3_aa: CASSSGDSETTDTQYF
v_call: TRBV7-6; d_call: NA; j_call: TRBJ1-6; clone_size: many; cdr3_nt: TGTGCCAGCCGCTTAGGAGGCCCCGGTTCACCCCTCCACTTT; cdr3_aa: CASRLGGPGSPLHF
v_call: TRBV18; d_call: NA; j_call: TRBJ1-1; clone_size: many; cdr3_nt: TGTGCCAGCTCTAAACTGGGGGGCGTCATGAACACTGAAGCTTTCTTT; cdr3_aa: CASSKLGGVMNTEAFF
v_call: TRBV12-3/TRBV12-4; d_call: NA; j_call: TRBJ2-5; clone_size: few; cdr3_nt: TGTGCCAGCAGTACCAGCCAGGGGGGGTGGGAGACCCAGTACTTC; cdr3_aa: CASSTSQGGWETQYF
v_call: TRBV20-1; d_call: TRBD2; j_call: TRBJ2-3; clone_size: NA; cdr3_nt: TGCAGTGCTAGGCGGGAGGAGGTCTACGCTAGCACAGATACGCAGTATTTT; cdr3_aa: CSARREEVYASTDTQYF
v_call: TRBV28; d_call: NA; j_call: TRBJ1-2; clone_size: NA; cdr3_nt: TGTGCCAGCAGGGACGGAGGCTCCTATGGCTACACCTTC; cdr3_aa: CASRDGGSYGYTF
v_call: TRBV7-2; d_call: NA; j_call: TRBJ1-2; clone_size: NA; cdr3_nt: TGTGCCAGCAGCTTAGTTAGACAGGACCCCTATGGCTACACCTTC; cdr3_aa: CASSLVRQDPYGYTF
v_call: TRBV18; d_call: NA; j_call: TRBJ1-1; clone_size: NA; cdr3_nt: TGTGCCAGCTCACCCTCCGTCGGGGGGGCGGGCGAGAACACTGAAGCTTTCTTT; cdr3_aa: CASSPSVGGAGENTEAFF
v_call: TRBV28; d_call: NA; j_call: TRBJ2-3; clone_size: NA; cdr3_nt: TGTGCCAGCAGTCGGGAAAGCACAGATACGCAGTATTTT; cdr3_aa: CASSRESTDTQYF
v_call: TRBV7-9; d_call: TRBD1; j_call: TRBJ2-5; clone_size: NA; cdr3_nt: TGTGCCAGCAGCTTAAGGACAGGCCTTAGGGAGACCCAGTACTTC; cdr3_aa: CASSLRTGLRETQYF
v_call: TRBV11-3; d_call: TRBD1; j_call: TRBJ2-1; clone_size: NA; cdr3_nt: TGTGCCAGCAGTCGGACAGGGTCATTCAATGAGCAGTTCTTC; cdr3_aa: CASSRTGSFNEQFF
v_call: TRBV6-5; d_call: NA; j_call: TRBJ1-1; clone_size: NA; cdr3_nt: TGTGCCAGCAGTTACGAGGGAGGGCGTGTTACTGAAGCTTTCTTT; cdr3_aa: CASSYEGGRVTEAFF
v_call: TRBV10-1; d_call: NA; j_call: TRBJ1-1; clone_size: NA; cdr3_nt: TGCGCCAAACAGGGAGTCACTGAAGCTTTCTTT; cdr3_aa: CAKQGVTEAFF
v_call: TRBV9; d_call: NA; j_call: TRBJ1-1; clone_size: NA; cdr3_nt: TGTGCCAGCAGCCCCAGGACAGTCCTGAACACTGAAGCTTTCTTT; cdr3_aa: CASSPRTVLNTEAFF
v_call: TRBV20-1; d_call: NA; j_call: TRBJ2-7; clone_size: many; cdr3_nt: TGCAGTGCTAGTTCCTCTCTGACCCTCTCCTACGAGCAGTACTTC; cdr3_aa: CSASSSLTLSYEQYF
v_call: TRBV29-1; d_call: TRBD2; j_call: TRBJ2-2; clone_size: NA; cdr3_nt: TGCAGCGGGGCGACTAGCGACAACACCGGGGAGCTGTTTTTT; cdr3_aa: CSGATSDNTGELFF
v_call: TRBV18; d_call: NA; j_call: TRBJ1-4; clone_size: NA; cdr3_nt: TGTGCCAGCTCACTACGACCGACTGAAAAACTGTTTTTT; cdr3_aa: CASSLRPTEKLFF
v_call: TRBV6-5; d_call: NA; j_call: TRBJ2-1; clone_size: NA; cdr3_nt: TGTGCCAGCAGTAACCCCCTGGACAGTAACAATGAGCAGTTCTTC; cdr3_aa: CASSNPLDSNNEQFF
v_call: TRBV18; d_call: NA; j_call: TRBJ1-5; clone_size: many; cdr3_nt: TGTGCCAGCTCACAGAGTAATAGCAATCAGCCCCAGCATTTT; cdr3_aa: CASSQSNSNQPQHF